This entry describes one TCR beta chain. The antigen it recognizes is unknown. Nothing much larger sits one base from this clone, and base qualities are not available. This sample is part of a study of blood T cell repertoires in COVID-19 (dated by TCRdb to about 2020). For context, the study as a whole: Samples covering the acute and convalescent phases of COVID-19 were provided by collaborators in the United States, Italy and Spain. The samples were drawn from two sources: the first 160 participants of the ongoing ImmuneRACE study, and over 950 subjects contributed by 6 global collaborators. The material from the prospective study consisted of cDNA or gDNA derived from T cells, B-cell-depleted T cells, or PBMCs. Nearly every sample came with metadata listing a de-identified subject ID, COVID-19 status, age in years and sex. HLA class I and class II types, where available, came from metadata supplied by the sample provider rather than from assay-based typing. Subjects who had been exposed to COVID-19, were actively infected with it, or had recovered from it provided the deeply sampled blood TCRbeta repertoires that made up the dataset. The repertoires were released in a freely available public database intended as a resource for research on the immune response to SARS-CoV-2. Results and caveats for the whole study, not just this receptor: Clinical and demographic metadata were provided uncurated, with the amount varying by source and participant.

TCRbeta CDR3 regions were amplified from genomic DNA using the immunoSEQ Assay, a bias-controlled multiplex PCR. The paper's data handling went like this. The number of nucleated cells in each sample was estimated by amplification of reference gene primers within the assay. Sequence reads were collapsed and filtered to measure the absolute abundance of every unique TCRbeta CDR3 rearrangement. For each sample, productive Simpson clonality was calculated by taking the square root of Simpson's diversity index across productive rearrangements. Entries here come from immuneACCESS through TCRdb and include only in-frame sequences with V and J called. Some clones fail to appear in such tables; in the studies checked, an unresolved V gene covers under half of the shortfall, and the cause of the remainder is unknown. Clonal size and the V and J genes are those of that table, whereas D and trimming came from the DNA. The sample table shows approximately 310,000 clones, and around 86% are seen once. Clones ranked in the top ten supply 1% of the sample.

Each collaborating institution followed its own protocols to collect whole blood in K2EDTA tubes. For TCRbeta analysis, collaborator samples were shipped as frozen whole blood, as isolated PBMCs, or as DNA extracted from either sample type. The V end loses 5 bases and the J end loses 3 bases, and a stretch of 13 bases separates them. Counted from cysteine to phenylalanine, this CDR3 has 14 amino acids. Only the CDR3 part of the read is kept: 42 bases, read in frame from the first base. Sequences SGHAT (CDR1) and FQDESV (CDR2) are obtained from the germline V gene (reference sequence). The sequence was collected from a man aged 45-65 years with active or convalescent COVID-19. The sequencing input was peripheral blood. This sequence uses TRBV11-1 and TRBJ1-1, with the D segment identity uncertain. The DNA sequence is as follows: TGTGCCAGCAGCGCGGAGGTGGCAGACACTGAAGCTTTCTTT. This sequence encodes CASSAEVADTEAFF.